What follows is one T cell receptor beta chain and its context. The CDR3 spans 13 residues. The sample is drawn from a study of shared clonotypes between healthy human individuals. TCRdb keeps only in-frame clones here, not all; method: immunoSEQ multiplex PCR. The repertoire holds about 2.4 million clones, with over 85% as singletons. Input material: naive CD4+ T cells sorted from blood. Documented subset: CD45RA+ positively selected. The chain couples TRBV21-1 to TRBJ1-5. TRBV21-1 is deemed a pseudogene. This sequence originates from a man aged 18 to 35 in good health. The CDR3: CASSISSEQPQHF. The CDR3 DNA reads TGTGCCAGCAGCATCAGTTCGGAGCAGCCCCAGCATTTT.